This T cell receptor beta chain came from a study of T cells in Graves' hyperthyroidism and ophthalmopathy. Trimming pared 3 bases from V and 5 bases from J, leaving 13 bases between. The CDR3 is 13 amino acids. Germline CDR1 and CDR2: DFQATT and SNEGSKA (reference sequence). There were TCR beta CDR3 regions amplified from RNA transcripts. The HTBI set primed first-round TCR CDR3 RT-PCR. Each CDR3 protein is one row after TCRdb ran MiXCR on the multiplex PCR reads. Among around 190,000 distinct CDR3 sequences listed, about a sixth were seen once. Among the patients, aged 18 to 65, hyperthyroidism was newly diagnosed and had lasted under 2 months. Used for diagnoses were clinical symptoms, serum thyroxine and TRAb, thyroid ultrasound and orbital computed tomography. This clonotype has at least ten counts.

This sequence was found in a woman aged 45-65 years with Graves' hyperthyroidism. V usage is TRBV20-1 and J usage is TRBJ2-5, with D perhaps being TRBD1 or TRBD2 (5 bases each). Sequencing input: blood. CDR3 DNA: TGCAGTGCTAGGGGGACCTCCCGTGAGACCCAGTACTTC. Its protein is CSARGTSRETQYF.